The TCR beta chain described here comes from a study of blood T cell repertoires in COVID-19. Clones were read by immunoSEQ multiplex PCR, and TCRdb kept only the in-frame ones, dropping some. There are around 300,000 clones in the sample; approximately 93% occur only once, and around 2.2% lies in the top ten. Trimming pared 6 bases from V and 5 bases from J, leaving 8 bases between. Germline assignment: CDR1 SGHDT and CDR2 YYEEEE. CDR3 length: 11 residues. The gene calls are TRBV5-6 and TRBJ1-2, with D maybe TRBD1 (6 bases). This clonotype originated in a woman aged 25 to 39 with COVID-19, enrolled during active disease. The sequencing input was peripheral blood. This CDR3 reads CASTTGYGYTF. Written as DNA, the CDR3 is TGTGCCAGCACCACAGGGTATGGCTACACCTTC.